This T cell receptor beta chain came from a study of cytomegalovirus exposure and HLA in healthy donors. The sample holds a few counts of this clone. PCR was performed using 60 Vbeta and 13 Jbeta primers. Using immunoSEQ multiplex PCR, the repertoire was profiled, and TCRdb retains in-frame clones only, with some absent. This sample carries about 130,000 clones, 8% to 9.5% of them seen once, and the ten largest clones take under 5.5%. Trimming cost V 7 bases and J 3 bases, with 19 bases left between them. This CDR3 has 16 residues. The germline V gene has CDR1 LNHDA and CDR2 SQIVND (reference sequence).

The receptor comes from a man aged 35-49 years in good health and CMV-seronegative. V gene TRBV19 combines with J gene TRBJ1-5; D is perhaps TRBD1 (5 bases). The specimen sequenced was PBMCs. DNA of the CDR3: TGTGCCAGTACGCTAGGACCGTGGGGGGTCAATCAGCCCCAGCATTTT. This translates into CASTLGPWGVNQPQHF.